Listed below are T cell receptor beta chains from one sample, sequenced in a study of beta chain features in type 1 diabetes. Libraries were prepared by immunoSEQ multiplex PCR; TCRdb keeps only in-frame clonotypes and omits some of them. The table has around 500,000 clones, 11% seen once. The sample comprised naive CD4+ T cells from blood. The receptor source for this set is a woman aged 18-30 years in good health. The CDR3 runs from the conserved cysteine through the conserved F or W. The order of the fields is V gene, D gene, clone size, J gene, CDR3 DNA, CDR3 protein. The D gene is left open where the match is weak. Clone sizes are given selectively: once, few, many, or a class where the clone is expanded.

v_call: TRBV7-8; d_call: -; clone_size: few; j_call: TRBJ2-6; cdr3_nt: TGTGCCAGCAGCTCCCCCCTGGTAGGAGGGTCTGGGGCCAACGTCCTGACTTTC; cdr3_aa: CASSSPLVGGSGANVLTF
v_call: TRBV30; d_call: TRBD1; clone_size: few; j_call: TRBJ2-2; cdr3_nt: TGTGCCTGGAGGACTTGGGGGACAGCGAACACCGGGGAGCTGTTTTTT; cdr3_aa: CAWRTWGTANTGELFF
v_call: TRBV5-1; d_call: -; clone_size: few; j_call: TRBJ2-5; cdr3_nt: TGCGCCAGCAGCAAACAGGGTCCTTTAGAGACCCAGTACTTC; cdr3_aa: CASSKQGPLETQYF
v_call: TRBV7-2; d_call: TRBD1; clone_size: -; j_call: TRBJ2-5; cdr3_nt: TGTGCCAGCACACAGGGACAGGGAGAGACCCAGTACTTC; cdr3_aa: CASTQGQGETQYF
v_call: TRBV29-1; d_call: -; clone_size: many; j_call: TRBJ2-1; cdr3_nt: TGCAGCGTTGCACAGGGGGACTACTACAATGAGCAGTTCTTC; cdr3_aa: CSVAQGDYYNEQFF
v_call: TRBV10-3; d_call: -; clone_size: -; j_call: TRBJ1-1; cdr3_nt: TGTGCCATCAGTGAGTTTCAGGGGACTGAAGCTTTCTTT; cdr3_aa: CAISEFQGTEAFF
v_call: TRBV30; d_call: -; clone_size: -; j_call: TRBJ2-7; cdr3_nt: TGTGCCTCCTACGACAGGTCCTACGAGCAGTACTTC; cdr3_aa: CASYDRSYEQYF
v_call: TRBV7-2; d_call: TRBD1; clone_size: few; j_call: TRBJ2-3; cdr3_nt: TGTGCCAGCAGCTCACAGGGGTCCCTCACAGATACGCAGTATTTT; cdr3_aa: CASSSQGSLTDTQYF
v_call: TRBV7-3; d_call: -; clone_size: -; j_call: TRBJ2-1; cdr3_nt: TGTGCCAGCAGCCCAAAACAGGGTCCTCCCTACAATGAGCAGTTCTTC; cdr3_aa: CASSPKQGPPYNEQFF
v_call: TRBV7-7; d_call: TRBD2; clone_size: -; j_call: TRBJ2-5; cdr3_nt: TGTGCCAGCAGCCGTAGCGGGGGACCCGAGACCCAGTACTTC; cdr3_aa: CASSRSGGPETQYF
v_call: TRBV7-9; d_call: TRBD1; clone_size: once; j_call: TRBJ2-7; cdr3_nt: TGTGCCAGCAGATCTGGGGGACAGAACTCCTACGAGCAGTACTTC; cdr3_aa: CASRSGGQNSYEQYF
v_call: TRBV30; d_call: -; clone_size: -; j_call: TRBJ1-1; cdr3_nt: TGTGCCTTTCTGACCCTCTCGGTGAGCACTGAAGCTTTCTTT; cdr3_aa: CAFLTLSVSTEAFF
v_call: TRBV6-5; d_call: -; clone_size: -; j_call: TRBJ2-3; cdr3_nt: TGTGCCAGCAGTTACTCGTCGAGGGTGCAGGCAGATACGCAGTATTTT; cdr3_aa: CASSYSSRVQADTQYF
v_call: TRBV4-1; d_call: -; clone_size: -; j_call: TRBJ1-2; cdr3_nt: TGCGCCAGCAGCCCATTGAGAGGAGCCCCAGTAAACTATGGCTACACCTTC; cdr3_aa: CASSPLRGAPVNYGYTF
v_call: TRBV7-2; d_call: TRBD1; clone_size: few; j_call: TRBJ2-5; cdr3_nt: TGTGCCAGCAGCGAAACGAGGGGGCATGAGACCCAGTACTTC; cdr3_aa: CASSETRGHETQYF
v_call: TRBV2; d_call: TRBD1; clone_size: few; j_call: TRBJ2-5; cdr3_nt: TGTGCCAGCACCTGGACAGGCCCAGAGACCCAGTACTTC; cdr3_aa: CASTWTGPETQYF
v_call: TRBV5-1; d_call: -; clone_size: few; j_call: TRBJ2-5; cdr3_nt: TGCGCCAGCATAGAAACGGGGGGCCTTCCAGAGACCCAGTACTTC; cdr3_aa: CASIETGGLPETQYF
v_call: TRBV11-3; d_call: TRBD1; clone_size: -; j_call: TRBJ2-3; cdr3_nt: TGTGCCAGCAGCTGGGGGACAGCTAGCACAGATACGCAGTATTTT; cdr3_aa: CASSWGTASTDTQYF
v_call: TRBV29-1; d_call: TRBD1; clone_size: -; j_call: TRBJ2-1; cdr3_nt: TGCAGCGTTGAAGATCTACGGTCAGGGGGCAATGAGCAGTTCTTC; cdr3_aa: CSVEDLRSGGNEQFF
v_call: TRBV15; d_call: TRBD1; clone_size: few; j_call: TRBJ2-4; cdr3_nt: TGTGCCACCAGTGAGCTCGGGACAGGGCCGGGCATTCAGTACTTC; cdr3_aa: CATSELGTGPGIQYF
v_call: TRBV7-9; d_call: TRBD2; clone_size: -; j_call: TRBJ2-1; cdr3_nt: TGTGCCACCTCGACCGCTAGCGGGAGATGGAATGAGCAGTTCTTC; cdr3_aa: CATSTASGRWNEQFF
v_call: TRBV14; d_call: -; clone_size: few; j_call: TRBJ1-2; cdr3_nt: TGTGCCAGCAGCCAATCGGCGTTAACCCCGGTTGGCTACACCTTC; cdr3_aa: CASSQSALTPVGYTF
v_call: TRBV7-2; d_call: TRBD2; clone_size: -; j_call: TRBJ2-5; cdr3_nt: TGTGCCAGCAGCTTAGGCGGGACTAATCAAGAGACCCAGTACTTC; cdr3_aa: CASSLGGTNQETQYF
v_call: TRBV29-1; d_call: TRBD2; clone_size: -; j_call: TRBJ2-5; cdr3_nt: TGCAGCGTTGAACCGACTAGCGGTCAAGAGACCCAGTACTTC; cdr3_aa: CSVEPTSGQETQYF
v_call: TRBV6-5; d_call: -; clone_size: few; j_call: TRBJ2-3; cdr3_nt: TGTGCCAGCAGAACTACAGATACGCAGTATTTT; cdr3_aa: CASRTTDTQYF
v_call: TRBV9; d_call: TRBD1; clone_size: few; j_call: TRBJ2-5; cdr3_nt: TGTGCCAGCAGCGCGGGACAGGGGGAAGAGACCCAGTACTTC; cdr3_aa: CASSAGQGEETQYF
v_call: TRBV29-1; d_call: -; clone_size: -; j_call: TRBJ1-1; cdr3_nt: TGCAGCGTGGATATTCGGGCCTTTTCATCTGAAGCTTTCTTT; cdr3_aa: CSVDIRAFSSEAFF
v_call: TRBV20-1; d_call: -; clone_size: -; j_call: TRBJ1-6; cdr3_nt: TGCAGTGCTAGAGAGCTTTCACCCCTCCACTTT; cdr3_aa: CSARELSPLHF
v_call: TRBV7-2; d_call: -; clone_size: -; j_call: TRBJ2-3; cdr3_nt: TGTGCCAGCAGCTCTCTGCTGCGGGGAGGCACAGATACGCAGTATTTT; cdr3_aa: CASSSLLRGGTDTQYF
v_call: TRBV7-2; d_call: -; clone_size: -; j_call: TRBJ1-6; cdr3_nt: TGTGCCAGCAGCATAACGGGGACCAGGGGACCTAATTCACCCCTCCACTTT; cdr3_aa: CASSITGTRGPNSPLHF
v_call: TRBV19; d_call: TRBD2; clone_size: few; j_call: TRBJ2-7; cdr3_nt: TGTGCCTCTCGCCCCCACCAGGGAGGGACCTACGAGCAGTACTTC; cdr3_aa: CASRPHQGGTYEQYF
v_call: TRBV5-1; d_call: -; clone_size: -; j_call: TRBJ1-4; cdr3_nt: TGCGCCAGCAGTCGATTGGCCATACAGGGTGAAAAACTGTTTTTT; cdr3_aa: CASSRLAIQGEKLFF
v_call: TRBV5-6; d_call: -; clone_size: few; j_call: TRBJ2-4; cdr3_nt: TGTGCCAGCAGCTTTAAAAACATTCAGTACTTC; cdr3_aa: CASSFKNIQYF
v_call: TRBV5-6; d_call: -; clone_size: few; j_call: TRBJ2-7; cdr3_nt: TGTGCCAGCAGTCGGACCTTTGATAGCGGTGCCTACGAGCAGTACTTC; cdr3_aa: CASSRTFDSGAYEQYF
v_call: TRBV10-3; d_call: TRBD1; clone_size: few; j_call: TRBJ1-6; cdr3_nt: TGTGCCATCAGTGAGTCGGGGACAGGGGATTCACCCCTCCACTTT; cdr3_aa: CAISESGTGDSPLHF
v_call: TRBV28; d_call: TRBD1; clone_size: -; j_call: TRBJ1-2; cdr3_nt: TGTGCCAGCAGTCCGACAGGACAGGGGTATGGCTACACCTTC; cdr3_aa: CASSPTGQGYGYTF
v_call: TRBV27; d_call: TRBD1; clone_size: -; j_call: TRBJ1-1; cdr3_nt: TGTGCCAGCAGTTTACGGACAGGGGAGTCGAACACTGAAGCTTTCTTT; cdr3_aa: CASSLRTGESNTEAFF
v_call: TRBV6-1; d_call: -; clone_size: few; j_call: TRBJ2-1; cdr3_nt: TGTGCCAGCAGTGTTGAACCGGGACAACACAATGAGCAGTTCTTC; cdr3_aa: CASSVEPGQHNEQFF
v_call: TRBV5-1; d_call: -; clone_size: -; j_call: TRBJ2-5; cdr3_nt: TGCGCCAGCGGAAAACAAGGGTCCCGATCATGGGAGACCCAGTACTTC; cdr3_aa: CASGKQGSRSWETQYF
v_call: TRBV11-1; d_call: TRBD2; clone_size: few; j_call: TRBJ2-2; cdr3_nt: TGTGCCAGCAGCCGCGGACTAGCGGGAGTTAGAACCGGGGAGCTGTTTTTT; cdr3_aa: CASSRGLAGVRTGELFF
v_call: TRBV5-6; d_call: TRBD2; clone_size: few; j_call: TRBJ2-1; cdr3_nt: TGTGCCAGCAGCCCCGGGACTAGCGGGAACAATGAGCAGTTCTTC; cdr3_aa: CASSPGTSGNNEQFF
v_call: TRBV7-8; d_call: TRBD2; clone_size: -; j_call: TRBJ2-4; cdr3_nt: TGTGCCAGCAGCCGATTAGCGGGGGGGCCCCCCATTCAGTACTTC; cdr3_aa: CASSRLAGGPPIQYF
v_call: TRBV10-3; d_call: -; clone_size: few; j_call: TRBJ1-2; cdr3_nt: TGTGCCATCAGTGAGTCCCAGGGACTGGGAGAGCTCACCTTC; cdr3_aa: CAISESQGLGELTF
v_call: TRBV7-2; d_call: TRBD1; clone_size: few; j_call: TRBJ2-1; cdr3_nt: TGTGCCAGCAGCGTGGGGGGACAGGCTTACAATGAGCAGTTCTTC; cdr3_aa: CASSVGGQAYNEQFF
v_call: TRBV11-2; d_call: -; clone_size: -; j_call: TRBJ2-7; cdr3_nt: TGTGCCAGCAGCTTAGCCCCGAGAGGGAAGGCTCTCGAGCAGTACTTC; cdr3_aa: CASSLAPRGKALEQYF
v_call: TRBV5-6; d_call: TRBD2; clone_size: -; j_call: TRBJ2-7; cdr3_nt: TGTGCCAGCAGCTTGCTTAGCGGGAGTTACGAGCAGTACTTC; cdr3_aa: CASSLLSGSYEQYF